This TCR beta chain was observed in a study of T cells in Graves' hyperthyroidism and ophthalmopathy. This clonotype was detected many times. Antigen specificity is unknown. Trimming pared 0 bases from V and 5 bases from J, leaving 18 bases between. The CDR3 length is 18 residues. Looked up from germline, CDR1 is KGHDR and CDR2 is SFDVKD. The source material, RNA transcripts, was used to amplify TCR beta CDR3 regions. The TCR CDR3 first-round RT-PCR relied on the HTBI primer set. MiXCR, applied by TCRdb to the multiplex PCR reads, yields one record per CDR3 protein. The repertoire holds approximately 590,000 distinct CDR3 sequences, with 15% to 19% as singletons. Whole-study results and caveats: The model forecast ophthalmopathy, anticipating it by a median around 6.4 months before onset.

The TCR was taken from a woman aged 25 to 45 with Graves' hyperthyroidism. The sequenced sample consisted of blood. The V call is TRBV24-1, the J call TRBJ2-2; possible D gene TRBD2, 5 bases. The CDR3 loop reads CATSDLSGRTGRTGELFF. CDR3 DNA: TGTGCCACCAGTGATTTGAGCGGCAGGACTGGGCGAACCGGGGAGCTGTTTTTT.